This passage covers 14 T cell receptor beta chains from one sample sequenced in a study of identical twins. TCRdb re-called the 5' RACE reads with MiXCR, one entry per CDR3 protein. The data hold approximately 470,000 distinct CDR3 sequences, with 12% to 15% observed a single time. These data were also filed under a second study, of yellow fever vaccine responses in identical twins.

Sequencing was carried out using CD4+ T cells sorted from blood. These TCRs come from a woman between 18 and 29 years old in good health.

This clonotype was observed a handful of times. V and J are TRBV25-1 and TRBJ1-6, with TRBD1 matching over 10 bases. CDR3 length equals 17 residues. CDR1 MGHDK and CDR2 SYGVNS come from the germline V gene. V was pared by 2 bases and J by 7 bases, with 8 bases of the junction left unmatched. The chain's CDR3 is CASSEQQTGGWNSPLHF. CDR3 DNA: TGTGCCAGCAGTGAACAACAGACAGGGGGCTGGAATTCACCCCTCCACTTT.

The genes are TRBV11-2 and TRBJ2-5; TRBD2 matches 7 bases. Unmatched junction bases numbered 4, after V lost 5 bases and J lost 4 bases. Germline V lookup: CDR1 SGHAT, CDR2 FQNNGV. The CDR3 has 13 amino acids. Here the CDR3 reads CASSPRLAETQYF. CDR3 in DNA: TGTGCCAGCAGCCCTCGACTAGCAGAGACCCAGTACTTC.

CDR3 sequence (DNA): TGTGCCAGCAGCTTCGGACAGGGGATAGGAGAGACCCAGTACTTC. It translates to CASSFGQGIGETQYF. The V gene is TRBV11-3, the J gene TRBJ2-5; 9 positions match TRBD1. V dropped 3 bases and J dropped 4; count of bases not matched to a gene: 6. CDR3 length: 15 residues. In germline, CDR1 is SGHNT, CDR2 YENEEA.

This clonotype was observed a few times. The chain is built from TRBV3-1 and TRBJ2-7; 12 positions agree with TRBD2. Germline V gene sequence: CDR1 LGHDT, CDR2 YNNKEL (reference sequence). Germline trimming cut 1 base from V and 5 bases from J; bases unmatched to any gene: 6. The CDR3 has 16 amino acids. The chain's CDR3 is CASSQVLAGGLDEQYF. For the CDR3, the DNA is TGTGCCAGCAGCCAAGTCCTAGCGGGGGGGCTCGACGAGCAGTACTTC.

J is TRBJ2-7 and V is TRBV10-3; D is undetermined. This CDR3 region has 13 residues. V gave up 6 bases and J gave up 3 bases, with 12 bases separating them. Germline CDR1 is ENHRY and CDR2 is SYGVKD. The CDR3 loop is CAISSKEYYEQYF. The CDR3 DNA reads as TGTGCCATCAGCTCGAAAGAGTACTACGAGCAGTACTTC.

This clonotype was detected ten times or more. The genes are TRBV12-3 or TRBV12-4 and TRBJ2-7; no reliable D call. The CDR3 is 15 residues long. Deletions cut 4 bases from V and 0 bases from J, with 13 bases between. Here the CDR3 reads CASSSSVGNSYEQYF. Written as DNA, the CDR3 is TGTGCCAGCAGTTCCAGTGTAGGGAACTCCTACGAGCAGTACTTC.

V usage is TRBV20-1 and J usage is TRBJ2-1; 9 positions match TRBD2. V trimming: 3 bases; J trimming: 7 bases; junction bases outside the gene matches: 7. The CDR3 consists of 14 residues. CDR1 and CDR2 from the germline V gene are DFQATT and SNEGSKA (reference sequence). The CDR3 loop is CSARTGLALNEQFF. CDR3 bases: TGCAGTGCTAGGACGGGACTAGCCTTGAATGAGCAGTTCTTC.

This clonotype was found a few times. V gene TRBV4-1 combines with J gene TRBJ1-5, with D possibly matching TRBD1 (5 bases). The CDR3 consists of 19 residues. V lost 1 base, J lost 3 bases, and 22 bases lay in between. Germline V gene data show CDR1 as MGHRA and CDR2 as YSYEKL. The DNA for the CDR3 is TGCGCCAGCAGCCAAGTCTCCGGCGCAGGGATGATATACAATCAGCCCCAGCATTTT. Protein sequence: CASSQVSGAGMIYNQPQHF.

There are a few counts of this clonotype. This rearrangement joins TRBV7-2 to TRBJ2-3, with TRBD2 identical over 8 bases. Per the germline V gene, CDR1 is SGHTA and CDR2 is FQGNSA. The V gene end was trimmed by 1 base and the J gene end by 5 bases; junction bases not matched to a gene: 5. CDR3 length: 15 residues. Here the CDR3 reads CASSLDGRAGDTQYF. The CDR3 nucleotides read TGTGCCAGCAGCTTAGACGGGAGGGCCGGAGATACGCAGTATTTT.

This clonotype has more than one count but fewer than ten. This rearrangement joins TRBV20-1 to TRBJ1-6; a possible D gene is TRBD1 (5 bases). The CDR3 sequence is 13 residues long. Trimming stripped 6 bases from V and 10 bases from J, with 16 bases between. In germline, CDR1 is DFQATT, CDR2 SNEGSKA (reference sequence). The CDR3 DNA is TGCAGTGCCCAGGACAACCCCGGCTCACCCCTCCACTTT. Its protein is CSAQDNPGSPLHF.

This CDR3 is CASSLGGHTNQPQHF. For the CDR3, the DNA is TGTGCCAGCAGCTTAGGTGGGCATACAAATCAGCCCCAGCATTTT. The rearrangement uses TRBV7-9 and TRBJ1-5; no firm D call. Trimming shortened V by 1 base and J by 4 bases, and 11 bases separated the two germline ends. This CDR3 is 15 amino acids long. Germline V gives CDR1 SEHNR, CDR2 FQNEAQ (reference sequence).

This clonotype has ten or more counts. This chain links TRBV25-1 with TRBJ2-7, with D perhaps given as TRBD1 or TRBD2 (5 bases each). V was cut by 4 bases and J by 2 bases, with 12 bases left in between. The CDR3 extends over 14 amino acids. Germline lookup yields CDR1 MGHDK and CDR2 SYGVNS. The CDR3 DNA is TGTGCCAGCAGTGGGGGGAGCAGAGCCTACGAGCAGTACTTC. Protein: CASSGGSRAYEQYF.

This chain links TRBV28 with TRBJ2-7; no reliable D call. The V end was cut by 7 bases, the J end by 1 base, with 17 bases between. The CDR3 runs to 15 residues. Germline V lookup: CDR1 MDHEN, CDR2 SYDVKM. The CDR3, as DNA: TGTGCCAGCAAAGAATCAGGCCTCTCTTCCTACGAGCAGTACTTC. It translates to CASKESGLSSYEQYF.

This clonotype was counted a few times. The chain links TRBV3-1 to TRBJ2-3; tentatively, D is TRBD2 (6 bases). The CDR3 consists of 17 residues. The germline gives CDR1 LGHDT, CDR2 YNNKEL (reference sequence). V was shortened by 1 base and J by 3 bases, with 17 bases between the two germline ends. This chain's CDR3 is CASSQGWSRGLTDTQYF. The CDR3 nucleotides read TGTGCCAGCAGCCAAGGGTGGTCGCGGGGCTTGACAGATACGCAGTATTTT.